What follows are 30 T cell receptor beta chains derived from one specimen sequenced in a study of blood T cell repertoires in COVID-19. TCRdb keeps only in-frame clones here, not all; method: immunoSEQ multiplex PCR. The sample comprises over 65,000 clones, roughly 80% of which are singletons, and roughly a third rests with the top ten. What was sequenced was peripheral blood. The origin of the receptors is a man aged 60 to 69 with COVID-19, enrolled during active disease.

The genes are TRBV5-1 and TRBJ2-7; 10 bases fit TRBD2. The CDR3 extends over 15 amino acids. Germline V CDR1 and CDR2: SGHRS, YFSETQ. V was pared by 4 bases and J by 3 bases, with 7 bases of the junction left unmatched. CDR3 region: CASSGGGTSDYEQYF. CDR3 sequence (DNA): TGCGCCAGCAGCGGGGGTGGGACTAGCGACTACGAGCAGTACTTC.

The chain combines TRBV11-3 with TRBJ2-3, with D perhaps matching TRBD2 (6 bases). The CDR3 contains 14 residues. Looked up from germline, CDR1 is SGHNT and CDR2 is YENEEA. Trimming pared 7 bases from V and 5 bases from J, leaving 16 bases between. The CDR3 DNA reads TGTGCCAGCACCCATAGCGGTAGGAAAGATACGCAGTATTTT. Amino acid sequence: CASTHSGRKDTQYF.

J is TRBJ2-2 and V is TRBV11-2, with 8 bases that match TRBD1. Trimming took 10 bases from V and 6 from J; bases not matched to a gene: 7. CDR1 and CDR2 from the germline V gene are SGHAT and FQNNGV. This CDR3 contains 13 residues. DNA of the CDR3: TGTGCCATGAGGACAGGGACTGCCGGGGAGCTGTTTTTT. It yields the protein CAMRTGTAGELFF.

The sample holds a few counts of this clone. The rearrangement links TRBV2 to TRBJ1-5; a possible D gene is TRBD1 (5 bases). The V and J ends lost 4 bases and 5 bases respectively, with 12 bases between them. This CDR3 comprises 14 residues. Germline-derived CDR1 and CDR2 are SNHLY and FYNNEI. CDR3 bases: TGTGCCAGCAGTGTACAACAGGCTTATCAGCCCCAGCATTTT. Translated, it gives CASSVQQAYQPQHF.

V gene TRBV27 combines with J gene TRBJ2-1; D call uncertain. The CDR3 contains 15 residues. Germline V gene sequence: CDR1 MNHEY, CDR2 SMNVEV (reference sequence). The V and J ends lost 4 bases and 0 bases respectively, with 10 bases between them. Here the CDR3 reads CASSSAMSSYNEQFF. In DNA, the CDR3 is TGTGCCAGCAGTTCCGCTATGAGCTCCTACAATGAGCAGTTCTTC.

This clone was picked up a small number of times. The chain is built from TRBV2 and TRBJ1-2; no reliable D call. Germline V CDR1 and CDR2: SNHLY, FYNNEI. The V gene lost 6 bases and the J gene lost 4 bases, with 12 bases spanning the gap. The CDR3 covers 13 residues. The CDR3 region has the DNA TGTGCCAGCAGCGAGGGATTGGGCTATGGCTACACCTTC. Protein sequence: CASSEGLGYGYTF.

This clone was recorded only once. This chain joins TRBV3-1 (or the pseudogene TRBV3-2) and TRBJ2-2, with TRBD1 identical over 7 bases. The germline V gene encodes CDR1 LGHDT and CDR2 YNNKEL (reference sequence). CDR3 length equals 17 residues. The V gene end was trimmed by 1 base and the J gene end by 6 bases; junction bases not matched to a gene: 11. The CDR3 DNA follows: TGTGCCAGCAGCCAAGGGGTAGGGGGCATATCTGCCGGGGAGCTGTTTTTT. It yields the protein CASSQGVGGISAGELFF.

The V and J genes are TRBV2 and TRBJ2-3; weak D call: TRBD2 (7 bases). CDR3 size: 12 residues. Germline V gene sequence: CDR1 SNHLY, CDR2 FYNNEI. Trimming pared 7 bases from V and 7 bases from J, leaving 12 bases between. CDR3 sequence (DNA): TGTGCCAGCAAGGGGGGGCACAATACGCAGTATTTT. Translating gives CASKGGHNTQYF.

This clone was recorded only once. The V gene is TRBV12-3 or TRBV12-4, the J gene TRBJ1-2; D unresolved. The CDR3 is 12 residues long. The V and J ends lost 8 bases and 3 bases respectively, with 10 bases between them. The CDR3 region is CASLTRDYGYTF. DNA for the CDR3: TGTGCCAGCCTTACTCGAGACTATGGCTACACCTTC.

V and J are TRBV7-2 and TRBJ2-5; D ambiguous. The CDR3 has 12 residues. CDR1 is SGHTA and CDR2 is FQGNSA in the germline V gene. V gave up 3 bases and J gave up 3 bases, with 5 bases separating them. The CDR3 here is CASSFAEETQYF. In nucleotides, the CDR3 is TGTGCCAGCAGCTTCGCGGAAGAGACCCAGTACTTC.

Notes on this clone: At the DNA level, this CDR3 is encoded by other sequences in the same sample as well. The genes are TRBV25-1 and TRBJ2-6; 8 bases line up with TRBD1. The CDR3 covers 16 residues. After removal of 3 bases from V and 1 base from J, the junction contained 2 bases not matched to a gene. CDR1 and CDR2 (germline): MGHDK, SYGVNS. CDR3 DNA: TGTGCCAGCAGTGAGCGACAGGGGTCTGGGGCCAACGTCCTGACTTTC. It yields the protein CASSERQGSGANVLTF.

This clone was counted between two and nine times. V is TRBV11-3 and J is TRBJ2-7, with TRBD1 matching 8 bases. With V trimmed by 5 bases and J by 4 bases, 7 bases remained unmatched. In germline, CDR1 is SGHNT, CDR2 YENEEA. This CDR3 is built from 14 residues. CDR3 amino acids: CASSTGTGLYEQYF. The DNA of the CDR3 is TGTGCCAGCAGCACCGGGACAGGACTATACGAGCAGTACTTC.

The genes are TRBV4-2 and TRBJ2-1; 8 bases are shared with TRBD2. CDR1 and CDR2 (germline): LGHNA, YNFKEQ. Losses at the gene ends were 2 bases for V and 2 bases for J; bases not matched to a gene: 11. The CDR3 has 18 amino acids. DNA of the CDR3: TGTGCCAGCAGCCAATCCTCAATCCTAGCGGGCCCCTACAATGAGCAGTTCTTC. It encodes CASSQSSILAGPYNEQFF.

The rearrangement joins TRBV18 to TRBJ1-2; D gene ambiguous. Looked up from germline, CDR1 is KGHSH and CDR2 is LQKENI. The V gene lost 1 base and the J gene lost 8 bases, with 11 bases spanning the gap. The CDR3 extends over 13 amino acids. The CDR3 sequence is CASSPQNYWGYTF. The CDR3, as DNA: TGTGCCAGCTCACCACAGAACTATTGGGGCTACACCTTC.

The chain couples TRBV7-2 to TRBJ2-2, with TRBD2 identical over 8 bases. This CDR3 has 17 amino acids. V lost 5 bases, J lost 0 bases, and 8 bases stayed unmatched. From germline, CDR1 is SGHTA and CDR2 FQGNSA. The CDR3 DNA is TGTGCCAGCAGCCGGGTGGCAGCGGGGGCGAACACCGGGGAGCTGTTTTTT. It yields the protein CASSRVAAGANTGELFF.

The gene calls are TRBV19 and TRBJ2-4; weak D call: TRBD1 (5 bases). CDR1 and CDR2 (germline): LNHDA, SQIVND (reference sequence). The CDR3 sequence is 15 residues long. Between the trimmed V and J ends, which lost 1 base and 7 bases, there was a span of 14 bases. Written as DNA, the CDR3 is TGTGCCAGTAGTATAGGGGGCGGCCCAGGGAACATTCAGTACTTC. It specifies CASSIGGGPGNIQYF.

The chain employs TRBV4-3 and TRBJ2-2, with D perhaps TRBD1 (5 bases). Trimming took off 4 bases at V and 6 bases at J, with 15 bases between the two ends. Looked up from germline, CDR1 is LGHNA and CDR2 is YSLEER. This CDR3 has 15 residues. CDR3 in DNA: TGCGCCAGCAGCCCATCCGACAGCCTGGCCGGGGAGCTGTTTTTT. It encodes CASSPSDSLAGELFF.

The rearrangement joins TRBV14 to TRBJ2-3; D not resolved. CDR3 length: 14 residues. V was pared by 2 bases and J by 9 bases, with 15 bases between. Germline V gene lookup returns CDR1 SGHDN and CDR2 FVKESK. In nucleotides, the CDR3 is TGTGCCAGCAGCCAAAACAGAGTTGGTAGGACGCAGTATTTT. Its translation: CASSQNRVGRTQYF.

This chain connects TRBV18 to TRBJ2-7; 14 bases fit TRBD2. This CDR3 spans 18 amino acids. In germline, CDR1 is KGHSH, CDR2 LQKENI. The V gene end was trimmed by 4 bases and the J gene end by 4 bases; junction bases not matched to a gene: 12. CDR3 sequence reads: CASSRGLAGGSSSYEQYF. In DNA form, the CDR3 reads TGTGCCAGCTCACGCGGACTAGCGGGAGGTTCGAGTTCGTACGAGCAGTACTTC.

V usage is TRBV19 and J usage is TRBJ2-3; D is undetermined. Per germline, CDR1 LNHDA and CDR2 SQIVND (reference sequence). The CDR3 runs to 13 residues. V was pared by 7 bases and J by 1 base, with 9 bases between. The CDR3 sequence is CASKKRGTDTQYF. In DNA form, the CDR3 reads TGTGCCAGTAAGAAGCGTGGCACAGATACGCAGTATTTT. The variable domain in full, with the rest retrieved from reference TRBV19 and TRBJ2-3, is DGGITQSPKYLFRKEGQNVTLSCEQNLNHDAMYWYRQDPGQGLRLIYYSQIVNDFQKGDIAEGYSVSREKKESFPLTVTSAQKNPTAFYLCASKKRGTDTQYFGPGTRLTVL.

V and J are TRBV3-1 (or the pseudogene TRBV3-2) and TRBJ1-1; possible D gene TRBD1, 6 bases. Germline CDR1 reads LGHDT; CDR2 reads YNNKEL (reference sequence). CDR3 length equals 13 residues. The V and J ends lost 4 bases and 5 bases respectively, with 11 bases between them. CDR3 sequence (DNA): TGTGCCAGCAGCCTCGAGGGGGATACTGAAGCTTTCTTT. It encodes CASSLEGDTEAFF.

Points on this clone: In the same sample, other DNA sequences code for this CDR3. The chain joins TRBV9 to TRBJ2-5; maybe TRBD2 (5 bases). The CDR3 sequence is 13 residues long. V dropped 0 bases and J dropped 5 bases, with 8 bases sitting between them. Germline assignment: CDR1 SGDLS and CDR2 YYNGEE. Here the CDR3 reads CASSVGVAETQYF. The CDR3 nucleotides are TGTGCCAGCAGCGTAGGGGTAGCGGAGACCCAGTACTTC. The full variable domain, with the rest looked up from reference TRBV9 and TRBJ2-5, is DSGVTQTPKHLITATGQRVTLRCSPRSGDLSVYWYQQSLDQGLQFLIQYYNGEERAKGNILERFSAQQFPDLHSELNLSSLELGDSALYFCASSVGVAETQYFGPGTRLLVL.

The chain couples TRBV7-9 to TRBJ2-7; D is uncertain. V was cut by 2 bases and J by 4 bases, with 9 bases left in between. CDR3 length: 13 amino acids. The germline V gene has CDR1 SEHNR and CDR2 FQNEAQ (reference sequence). CDR3 in DNA: TGTGCCAGCAGCTTACGAGCCGGGTACGAGCAGTACTTC. Protein product: CASSLRAGYEQYF.

This clone was found once. CDR3 nucleotide sequence: TGTGCCAGTGATGGACAGGGCGATGGCTACACCTTC. Amino acid sequence: CASDGQGDGYTF. The gene calls are TRBV9 and TRBJ1-2; TRBD1 matches 8 bases. Germline V gives CDR1 SGDLS, CDR2 YYNGEE. V gave up 8 bases and J gave up 6 bases; unmatched junction bases: 6. CDR3 size: 12 residues.

V and J are TRBV7-9 and TRBJ1-1; D not resolved. V shed 1 base and J shed 11 bases, with 11 bases lying between them. Germline CDR1 is SEHNR and CDR2 is FQNEAQ (reference sequence). The CDR3 consists of 12 residues. Here the CDR3 DNA reads TGTGCCAGCAGCTTAGAGGACTCCCAGGCTTTCTTT. This translates into CASSLEDSQAFF.

CDR3 nucleotides: TGTGCCACCAGCAGGGGCCCCGAGAGCGGGAGTAACTACGAGCAGTACTTC. Its protein is CATSRGPESGSNYEQYF. V is TRBV15 and J is TRBJ2-7, with 8 bases aligning to TRBD2. Unmatched junction bases numbered 13, after V lost 3 bases and J lost 3 bases. Germline assignment: CDR1 LNHNV and CDR2 YYDKDF (reference sequence). The CDR3 consists of 17 residues.

The rearrangement joins TRBV6-2 or TRBV6-3 to TRBJ1-1, with TRBD1 matching 7 bases. With V trimmed by 6 bases and J by 13 bases, 8 bases remained unmatched. The CDR3 contains 11 residues. Looked up from germline, CDR1 is MNHEY and CDR2 is SVGEGT. The CDR3 bases are TGTGCCAGCAGCCCGGCAACAGGGGTTTTCTTT. Protein product: CASSPATGVFF.

The rearrangement uses TRBV19 and TRBJ2-2, with D possibly matching TRBD2 (5 bases). V was clipped by 5 bases and J by 7 bases, with 8 bases between them. Germline values: CDR1 LNHDA, CDR2 SQIVND (reference sequence). The CDR3 totals 12 residues. CDR3 sequence reads: CASSGLNGELFF. In DNA form, the CDR3 reads TGTGCCAGTAGTGGACTCAACGGGGAGCTGTTTTTT.

The V gene is TRBV6-6, the J gene TRBJ1-4, with TRBD1 as a possible D gene (5 bases). The germline gives CDR1 MNHNY, CDR2 SVGAGI (reference sequence). V lost 5 bases to trimming and J lost 8 bases, with 24 bases between them. The CDR3 extends over 17 amino acids. DNA of the CDR3: TGTGCCAGCAGTCATCCCCAAAGCAGGAGGGGCGAGGAAAAACTGTTTTTT. This translates into CASSHPQSRRGEEKLFF.

The V gene is TRBV2, the J gene TRBJ2-3; no definite D call. The germline gives CDR1 SNHLY, CDR2 FYNNEI. Trimming left V 3 bases short and J 3 bases short, with 7 bases between. The CDR3 contains 13 residues. The chain's CDR3 is CASSDISTDTQYF. The DNA of the CDR3 is TGTGCCAGCAGTGATATCTCGACAGATACGCAGTATTTT.